Below are 20 T cell receptor beta chains sequenced from a single sample in a study of T cell clonality in common variable immunodeficiency. Their antigens are not known. The repertoire was sequenced with immunoSEQ multiplex PCR; TCRdb's copy has only in-frame clones and lacks some. Listed for the sample are 25,000 to 30,000 clones, none seen a single time. Study outcomes and limitations: Reportedly, TCR beta sequences from common variable immunodeficiency showed fewer deletions and N-nucleotide insertions.

The sequenced sample consisted of peripheral blood mononuclear cells. The receptors originated from a human donor with common variable immunodeficiency.

In its sample, this clone was seen many times. The sequenced fragment ends 3 residues before the CDR3 boundary, so the rest is inferred from the germline J gene. This chain uses TRBV30 with TRBJ2-2, with 8 bases aligning to TRBD2. Germline CDR1 reads GTSNPN; CDR2 reads SVGIG (reference sequence). V trimming: 5 bases; J trimming: 1 base; junction bases outside the gene matches: 6. The CDR3 loop spans 15 amino acids. The part of the CDR3 DNA that was read is TGTGCCTGGCATGCGGGGGGCTTGAACACCGGGGAG. Amino acids: CAWHAGGLNTGE. The CDR3 reads in full as CAWHAGGLNTGELFF.

This clone has a count of ten or more. The CDR3 spells CASSLTPGPYNEQFF. The sequenced CDR3 bases are TGTGCCAGCAGCTTAACTCCAGGCCCCTACAATGAG. The chain uses TRBV7-3 and TRBJ2-1, with D unresolved. Read sequence stops 3 residues before the CDR3 end, and the germline J gene provides the missing end. Deletions cut 0 bases from V and 2 bases from J, with 8 bases between. CDR1 is SGHTA, CDR2 FQGTGA, per germline. CDR3 length: 15 amino acids.

At least ten counts were recorded for this clone. The read finishes 3 residues shy of the CDR3 end, and the germline J gene is used to complete it. This chain connects TRBV29-1 to TRBJ2-1, with 9 bases that match TRBD2. The CDR3 runs 14 residues. V lost 3 bases, J lost 6 bases, and 6 bases stayed unmatched. CDR1 is SQVTM, CDR2 ANQGSEA, per germline. The CDR3 reads CSVDRRGGSNEQFF. The CDR3 bases that were read are TGCAGCGTTGATAGGCGGGGGGGCAGCAATGAG.

About this clone itself: Coverage ceases 3 residues before the CDR3 finishes, and the germline J gene fills in the end. The V call is TRBV19, the J call TRBJ1-6; D is ambiguous. V was shortened by 5 bases and J by 2 bases, with 13 bases between the two germline ends. The CDR3 covers 16 residues. CDR1 is LNHDA, CDR2 SQIVND, per germline (reference sequence). CDR3 DNA (partial): TGTGCCAGTAGTGCTTCCGAAACGGCCTATAATTCACCC. It specifies CASSASETAYNSP. The CDR3 as a whole reads CASSASETAYNSPLHF. Full variable domain (outside the CDR3, taken from reference TRBV19 and TRBJ1-6): DGGITQSPKYLFRKEGQNVTLSCEQNLNHDAMYWYRQDPGQGLRLIYYSQIVNDFQKGDIAEGYSVSREKKESFPLTVTSAQKNPTAFYLCASSASETAYNSPLHFGNGTRLTVT.

This clone was detected a few times. With the read ending 3 residues before the CDR3 end, the germline J gene is used to fill in that end. The chain has TRBV5-3 and TRBJ1-1; no definite D call. TRBV5-3 is classed as an ORF, of uncertain function. Trimming took 3 bases from V and 4 from J, leaving 13 bases between them. There are 14 residues in the CDR3. The CDR3 DNA, read in part, is TGTGCCAGAAGCTCTCGTCGGGGTGGCACTGAA. It is translated as CARSSRRGGTE. The complete CDR3 sequence is CARSSRRGGTEAFF.

This clone showed up many times. The read finishes 3 residues shy of the CDR3 end, and the germline J gene is used to complete it. The V call is TRBV7-6, the J call TRBJ2-2; 8 positions match TRBD1. This CDR3 is 17 amino acids long. Trimming cost V 1 base and J 5 bases; bases outside gene matches: 9. Germline assignment: CDR1 SGHVS and CDR2 FNYEAQ. CDR3: CASSLEARGRGTGELFF. The CDR3 bases that were read are TGTGCCAGCAGCTTAGAAGCCAGGGGGCGAGGGACCGGGGAG.

The CDR3 DNA, read in part, is TGTGCCTGGAGTCCTACAGAGTACAATGAG. This codes for CAWSPTEYNE. The complete CDR3 sequence is CAWSPTEYNEQFF. The rearrangement joins TRBV30 to TRBJ2-1, with D unresolved. The CDR3 end is not reached by the read, which stops 3 residues before it; the germline J gene fills it in. This CDR3 spans 13 amino acids. Trimming left V 2 bases short and J 4 bases short, with 9 bases between. Germline values: CDR1 GTSNPN, CDR2 SVGIG (reference sequence).

A few counts support this clone. The read gets to within 3 residues of the CDR3 end, and the germline J gene fills in the rest. The chain carries TRBV7-6 and TRBJ2-5, with D maybe TRBD1 (6 bases). V shed 1 base and J shed 4 bases, with 16 bases lying between them. This CDR3 is built from 16 residues. Germline CDR1 and CDR2: SGHVS and FNYEAQ. The CDR3 reads CASSLESHQGRETQYF. CDR3 DNA (partial): TGTGCCAGCAGCTTAGAATCCCACCAGGGGAGAGAGACC.

With regard to this clone: The read stops 3 residues short of the end of the CDR3; the missing end is completed from the germline J gene. The sample has other DNA sequences that encode this CDR3 too. This chain connects TRBV19 to TRBJ2-5, with D perhaps TRBD2 (6 bases). Trimming pared 4 bases from V and 7 bases from J, leaving 16 bases between. Germline CDR1 reads LNHDA; CDR2 reads SQIVND (reference sequence). This CDR3 spans 14 amino acids. The CDR3 region is CASSKASVAGTQYF. The CDR3 DNA, read in part, is TGTGCCAGTAGTAAGGCTAGCGTAGCTGGGACC.

In this sample, this clone turned up a few times. Sequence at one end of the junction differs from germline and may be a read error. The read ends 3 residues shy of where the CDR3 ends; the end is completed using the germline J gene. The chain is built from TRBV7-9 and TRBJ1-2, with D unclear. CDR1 is SEHNR, CDR2 FQNEAQ, per germline (reference sequence). The CDR3 length is 13 residues. The CDR3 sequence is CSSSLAPGYGYTF. Partial CDR3 DNA: TGTTCCAGCAGCTTAGCCCCGGGTTATGGC.

With regard to this clone: The sequenced fragment ends 3 residues before the CDR3 boundary, so the rest is inferred from the germline J gene. This chain connects TRBV20-1 to TRBJ2-7; 9 bases are a match to TRBD1. The germline V gene encodes CDR1 DFQATT and CDR2 SNEGSKA (reference sequence). The CDR3 has 13 amino acids. With V trimmed by 6 bases and J by 5 bases, 8 bases remained unmatched. The DNA read from the CDR3 is TGCAGTGCACTAACAGGGGGCGCAAACGAG. This encodes CSALTGGANE. The full-length CDR3 reads as CSALTGGANEQYF.

This clone was counted a few times. The CDR3 end lies 3 residues beyond the end of the read and is filled in from the germline J gene. The chain employs TRBV30 and TRBJ2-7, with a possible D match to TRBD2 (5 bases). Per the germline V gene, CDR1 is GTSNPN and CDR2 is SVGIG (reference sequence). This CDR3 is built from 11 residues. V was pared by 3 bases and J by 3 bases, with 6 bases between. The CDR3 bases that were read are TGTGCCTGGAGGAGCGGCTACGAG. As protein: CAWRSGYE. The full-length CDR3 reads as CAWRSGYEQYF.

This clone was detected ten times or more. The CDR3 is cut off 3 residues early in the read; its end comes from the germline J gene. The V and J genes are TRBV7-2 and TRBJ2-4, with TRBD1 as a possible D gene (5 bases). The CDR3 consists of 15 residues. Trimming pared 0 bases from V and 4 bases from J, leaving 10 bases between. In germline, CDR1 is SGHTA, CDR2 FQGNSA. The CDR3 is CASSLAQSGKNIQYF. The part of the CDR3 DNA that was read is TGTGCCAGCAGCTTAGCGCAGTCAGGGAAAAACATT.

In this sample, this clone turned up many times. Read data end 3 residues before the CDR3 end; the end is taken from the germline J gene. The rearrangement uses TRBV29-1 and TRBJ2-3, with 8 bases identical to TRBD1. V was pared by 7 bases and J by 3 bases, with 6 bases of the junction left unmatched. Germline CDR1 reads SQVTM; CDR2 reads ANQGSEA. The CDR3 runs 13 residues. CDR3 DNA (partial): TGCAGCGCCGGACAGGGAAGGACAGATACG. Its translation is CSAGQGRTDT. The CDR3, in full, reads CSAGQGRTDTQYF.

In its sample, this clone was seen a few times. The read comes to an end 3 residues before the CDR3 does, leaving the germline J gene to fill in the end. The chain employs TRBV19 and TRBJ2-3, with 9 bases matching TRBD1. Germline V gives CDR1 LNHDA, CDR2 SQIVND (reference sequence). The CDR3 is made up of 16 amino acids. The CDR3 DNA, read in part, is TGTGCCAGTAGTATCGGGGGACAGGGAGTATTAGTCCCG. It is translated as CASSIGGQGVLVP. The complete CDR3 protein is CASSIGGQGVLVPQYF.

As regards this clone: The DNA ends 3 residues before the CDR3 does, and the rest of the CDR3 is filled in from the germline J gene. The genes are TRBV7-6 and TRBJ2-7; 9 positions agree with TRBD2. Germline V gene data show CDR1 as SGHVS and CDR2 as FNYEAQ. J lost 2 bases, V lost 4 bases, and 9 bases had no gene match. The CDR3 loop spans 16 amino acids. The CDR3 loop is CASSSAMAGGPYEQYF. The CDR3 bases that were read are TGTGCCAGCAGCTCGGCGATGGCGGGGGGGCCCTACGAG.

CDR3 in amino acids: CASSSQAGGDEKLFF. The covered CDR3 bases are TGTGCCAGCAGCTCCCAAGCGGGGGGGGATGAAAAA. The chain couples TRBV7-2 to TRBJ1-4; tentatively, D is TRBD1 (5 bases). The read terminates 3 residues before the CDR3 end, so the remaining end is supplied by the germline J gene. CDR3 length: 15 amino acids. Germline V lookup: CDR1 SGHTA, CDR2 FQGNSA. V was cut by 4 bases and J by 6 bases, with 15 bases left in between.

A word on this clone: The read terminates 3 residues ahead of where the CDR3 ends, so the germline J gene completes it. The chain recombines TRBV19 with TRBJ1-4, with D tentatively TRBD1 (5 bases). The germline CDR1 and CDR2 sequences are LNHDA and SQIVND (reference sequence). V dropped 1 base and J dropped 0 bases, with 12 bases sitting between them. The CDR3 totals 17 residues. The CDR3 bases that were read are TGTGCCAGTAGTATAGGGCAGGGAAGAGCAACTAATGAAAAA. Translation gives CASSIGQGRATNEK. The CDR3 reads in full as CASSIGQGRATNEKLFF.

Only a few counts were recorded for this clone. Read data end 3 residues before the CDR3 end; the end is taken from the germline J gene. V gene TRBV5-1 combines with J gene TRBJ2-3; TRBD1 might be the D (6 bases). The CDR3 runs 15 residues. The V and J ends lost 2 bases and 0 bases respectively, with 10 bases between them. CDR1 and CDR2 (germline): SGHRS, YFSETQ. The CDR3 loop is CASSLGQTSTDTQYF. CDR3 bases read: TGCGCCAGCAGCTTAGGACAGACTAGCACAGATACG.

By its share, this clone is medium-sized. Read data end 3 residues before the CDR3 end; the end is taken from the germline J gene. J is TRBJ2-3 and V is TRBV10-3, with TRBD2 as a possible D gene (6 bases). Between the trimmed V and J ends, which lost 0 bases and 4 bases, there was a span of 8 bases. Germline CDR1 ENHRY, CDR2 SYGVKD. The CDR3 spans 14 residues. The CDR3 bases that were read are TGTGCCATCAGTGAGTCGGCTAGCGCAGATACG. This sequence encodes CAISESASADT. The CDR3 in full is CAISESASADTQYF.